The 23 T cell receptor beta chains presented below share a single source sample, sequenced in a study of CD8 T cells in ankylosing spondylitis. Study findings and constraints: Blood from ankylosing spondylitis patients appeared to carry a characteristic roughly eight-variant TCR beta motif.

No antigen has been assigned to these receptors. TCRdb analysed the 5' RACE reads with MiXCR anew, one entry per CDR3 protein. The table has about 540,000 distinct CDR3 sequences, roughly 13% seen once. Source material: blood, either unsorted or a sorted T cell fraction (not recorded which). These TCRs come from a male donor with ankylosing spondylitis.

This clonotype was seen a few times. The chain recombines TRBV7-2 with TRBJ1-4, with TRBD1 as a possible D gene (6 bases). The V gene's germline CDR1 is SGHTA and CDR2 FQGNSA. Trimming removed 5 bases at V and 8 bases at J, with 18 bases between. The CDR3 consists of 15 residues. CDR3 in DNA: TGTGCCAGCAGCATCGATGCAGGGGTTCGGGAAAAACTGTTTTTT. It encodes CASSIDAGVREKLFF.

This chain joins TRBV7-2 and TRBJ2-3; 8 bases fit TRBD2. Germline V CDR1 and CDR2: SGHTA, FQGNSA. With 4 bases clipped from V and 7 bases from J, the junction kept 7 bases outside the gene matches. The CDR3 is 14 residues long. CDR3 in DNA: TGTGCCAGCAGCTCTGATAGCGGGATGTATACGCAGTATTTT. As protein: CASSSDSGMYTQYF. The complete variable domain, with remaining parts taken from reference TRBV7-2 and TRBJ2-3, reads GAGVSQSPSNKVTEKGKDVELRCDPISGHTALYWYRQSLGQGLEFLIYFQGNSAPDKSGLPSDRFSAERTGGSVSTLTIQRTQQEDSAVYLCASSSDSGMYTQYFGPGTRLTVL.

The chain joins TRBV12-3 or TRBV12-4 to TRBJ2-1; maybe TRBD2 (5 bases). Trimming removed 6 bases at V and 9 bases at J, with 9 bases between. The CDR3 is 11 amino acids. The CDR3 region is CASRDRGEQFF. CDR3 nucleotides: TGTGCCAGCAGGGACCGGGGTGAGCAGTTCTTC.

Notes on this clonotype: Germline and junction disagree at one end, which may indicate a read error. This chain connects TRBV5-1 to TRBJ1-5; TRBD1 might be the D (5 bases). Germline CDR1 reads SGHRS; CDR2 reads YFSETQ. The CDR3 runs 11 residues. CDR3 residues: CASSSPTVSLF. The CDR3 DNA sequence: TGCGCCAGCAGCTCCCCGACAGTATCCCTCTTT.

The genes are TRBV12-3 or TRBV12-4 and TRBJ2-5, with no clear D. Trimming removed 5 bases at V and 7 bases at J, with 8 bases between. The CDR3 is 11 amino acids. The CDR3 sequence: CASSTTGTQYF. DNA of the CDR3: TGTGCCAGCAGTACGACCGGGACCCAGTACTTC.

This clonotype was seen repeatedly, ten times or more. The rearrangement uses TRBV3-1 and TRBJ2-1; D remains ambiguous. There are 18 residues in the CDR3. Germline assignment: CDR1 LGHDT and CDR2 YNNKEL (reference sequence). Between the trimmed V and J ends, which lost 0 bases and 0 bases, there was a span of 15 bases. CDR3 nucleotide sequence: TGTGCCAGCAGCCAAGAAAGTGGCCAGACCAGCTCCTACAATGAGCAGTTCTTC. This codes for CASSQESGQTSSYNEQFF.

This rearrangement joins TRBV5-1 to TRBJ1-1, with 8 bases fitting TRBD1. The germline V gene has CDR1 SGHRS and CDR2 YFSETQ. There are 17 residues in the CDR3. Trimming at V came to 4 bases and at J to 3 bases, leaving 14 bases not matched to a gene. Here the CDR3 DNA reads TGCGCCAGCAGCCCTACCGTGAGACAGGGGTCGTACACTGAAGCTTTCTTT. As protein: CASSPTVRQGSYTEAFF.

There are a few counts of this clonotype. The rearrangement links TRBV3-1 to TRBJ2-3; D possibly corresponds to TRBD2 (6 bases). Germline V CDR1 and CDR2: LGHDT, YNNKEL (reference sequence). The CDR3 runs to 16 residues. The germline V and J ends were trimmed by 6 bases and 1 base, with 17 bases remaining between them. CDR3 DNA sequence: TGTGCCAGCAGTCCAAGAAGCGGAGGGGGCACAGATACGCAGTATTTT. Encoded protein: CASSPRSGGGTDTQYF.

CDR3 DNA sequence: TGTGCCAGCAGTTTGAGGCAGATTAATGAAAAACTGTTTTTT. Amino acids: CASSLRQINEKLFF. This sequence joins TRBV12-3 or TRBV12-4 and TRBJ1-4; D remains unclear. The CDR3 is made up of 14 amino acids. The ends were cut back, 3 bases at V and 4 bases at J, with 9 bases in the middle.

This clonotype was counted only a few times. The rearrangement links TRBV11-2 to TRBJ2-1, with TRBD1 identical over 10 bases. Germline V gives CDR1 SGHAT, CDR2 FQNNGV. The V segment lost 5 bases and the J segment 7 bases; nucleotides outside the gene matches: 5. The length of the CDR3 is 14 residues. CDR3 DNA: TGTGCCAGCAGCGACTGGGACAGGGGAAATGAGCAGTTCTTC. Translation gives CASSDWDRGNEQFF.

The gene calls are TRBV14 and TRBJ2-7, with D possibly TRBD2 on 6 matching bases. Germline V gene data show CDR1 as SGHDN and CDR2 as FVKESK. This CDR3 region has 15 residues. The germline V and J ends were trimmed by 2 bases and 4 bases, with 15 bases remaining between them. The CDR3 loop reads CASSQSLAKGYEQYF. CDR3 nucleotides: TGTGCCAGCAGCCAATCTCTAGCGAAAGGGTACGAGCAGTACTTC.

The chain combines TRBV20-1 with TRBJ1-5; the D gene is possibly TRBD1 (5 bases). The germline gives CDR1 DFQATT, CDR2 SNEGSKA (reference sequence). V was shortened by 6 bases and J by 0 bases, with 12 bases between the two germline ends. CDR3 size: 14 residues. CDR3 amino acids: CSARGVYSNQPQHF. The CDR3 region has the DNA TGCAGTGCGAGGGGCGTATATAGCAATCAGCCCCAGCATTTT.

This chain links TRBV5-1 with TRBJ2-1; 8 bases map to TRBD1. The CDR3 runs 16 residues. V trimming: 4 bases; J trimming: 0 bases; junction bases outside the gene matches: 6. The germline V gene has CDR1 SGHRS and CDR2 YFSETQ. The CDR3 sequence is CASSTGQGFSYNEQFF. The CDR3 nucleotides are TGCGCCAGCAGCACCGGACAGGGTTTCTCCTACAATGAGCAGTTCTTC.

The chain has TRBV20-1 and TRBJ1-2; TRBD1 aligns across 7 bases. The trim removed 3 bases at V and 4 bases at J, leaving 8 bases unmatched. CDR1 is DFQATT and CDR2 is SNEGSKA in the germline V gene (reference sequence). The CDR3 length is 14 residues. In DNA form, the CDR3 reads TGCAGTGCTAGCTCCGGGACAGAAGTCTATGGCTACACCTTC. Its translation: CSASSGTEVYGYTF.

This clonotype was seen more than once but under ten times. V and J are TRBV20-1 and TRBJ2-1; D unresolved. This CDR3 region has 17 residues. V was shortened by 4 bases and J by 3 bases, with 22 bases between the two germline ends. The V gene's germline CDR1 is DFQATT and CDR2 SNEGSKA (reference sequence). CDR3 in DNA: TGCAGTGCTAACACTCTAGGGCGGAATTCTATCTACAATGAGCAGTTCTTC. Encoded protein: CSANTLGRNSIYNEQFF.

The chain is built from TRBV10-3 and TRBJ2-3; D is perhaps TRBD2 (6 bases). The CDR3 totals 15 residues. V lost 8 bases, J lost 6 bases, and 21 bases lay in between. Germline values: CDR1 ENHRY, CDR2 SYGVKD. The CDR3 nucleotides are TGTGCCATCCGTGGCGGGACCGGTCTAGGTGATACGCAGTATTTT. This gives the protein CAIRGGTGLGDTQYF.

V gene TRBV5-1 combines with J gene TRBJ2-3; 7 positions match TRBD2. The CDR3 has 15 amino acids. The germline CDR1 and CDR2 sequences are SGHRS and YFSETQ. J lost 5 bases, V lost 2 bases, and 8 bases had no gene match. The DNA for the CDR3 is TGCGCCAGCAGCTTAGAGACGGGAGGTGGAGATACGCAGTATTTT. Amino acids: CASSLETGGGDTQYF. The whole variable domain, remainder taken from reference TRBV5-1 and TRBJ2-3, is KAGVTQTPRYLIKTRGQQVTLSCSPISGHRSVSWYQQTPGQGLQFLFEYFSETQRNKGNFPGRFSGRQFSNSRSEMNVSTLELGDSALYLCASSLETGGGDTQYFGPGTRLTVL.

This clonotype came up a few times. The chain joins TRBV5-6 to TRBJ1-5; TRBD1 might be the D (5 bases). Germline V gene sequence: CDR1 SGHDT, CDR2 YYEEEE. V was trimmed by 4 bases and J by 6 bases, leaving 17 bases between them. This CDR3 is 15 amino acids long. CDR3 sequence reads: CASSRRPGGGQPQHF. CDR3 in DNA: TGTGCCAGCAGCAGACGTCCGGGGGGTGGTCAGCCCCAGCATTTT.

The chain has TRBV3-1 and TRBJ2-1; D is undetermined. Per germline, CDR1 LGHDT and CDR2 YNNKEL (reference sequence). The CDR3 loop spans 14 amino acids. Trimming stripped 1 base from V and 5 bases from J, with 9 bases between. CDR3 sequence (DNA): TGTGCCAGCAGCCAAGGTGCCGCCCACAATGAGCAGTTCTTC. Its protein product is CASSQGAAHNEQFF.

This clonotype showed up just a few times. The chain joins TRBV5-1 to TRBJ1-2; 7 bases match TRBD1. This CDR3 has 15 amino acids. The V gene's germline CDR1 is SGHRS and CDR2 YFSETQ. Germline trimming cut 3 bases from V and 6 bases from J; bases unmatched to any gene: 11. The CDR3 DNA follows: TGCGCCAGCAGCTATAGAACAGGGGAATCCGATGGCTACACCTTC. Translating it yields CASSYRTGESDGYTF.

In this sample, this clonotype turned up a few times. The chain joins TRBV4-1 to TRBJ1-1; D remains ambiguous. The CDR3 is made up of 14 amino acids. V lost 0 bases and J 1 base, leaving 6 bases between the germline ends. Germline CDR1 reads MGHRA; CDR2 reads YSYEKL. CDR3 sequence (DNA): TGCGCCAGCAGCCAAGATATCGAGAACACTGAAGCTTTCTTT. Amino acid sequence: CASSQDIENTEAFF.

Many counts were recorded for this clonotype. V gene TRBV6-5 combines with J gene TRBJ2-1, with D possibly being TRBD1 (6 bases). Trimming took off 0 bases at V and 4 bases at J, with 10 bases between the two ends. Germline V gene data show CDR1 as MNHEY and CDR2 as SVGAGI. The CDR3 covers 15 residues. The CDR3 loop reads CASSYSGQGYNEQFF. The CDR3 bases are TGTGCCAGCAGTTACTCGGGACAAGGGTACAATGAGCAGTTCTTC.

The chain employs TRBV2 and TRBJ2-7, with D unclear. The germline V gene has CDR1 SNHLY and CDR2 FYNNEI. V was trimmed by 7 bases and J by 6 bases, leaving 16 bases between them. The CDR3 sequence is 13 residues long. The CDR3 nucleotides read TGTGCCAGCAAGAAGATAACCGGCGGCGAGCAGTACTTC. Translating gives CASKKITGGEQYF. The full variable domain, in which reference TRBV2 and TRBJ2-7 provide the parts outside the CDR3, is EPEVTQTPSHQVTQMGQEVILRCVPISNHLYFYWYRQILGQKVEFLVSFYNNEISEKSEIFDDQFSVERPDGSNFTLKIRSTKLEDSAMYFCASKKITGGEQYFGPGTRLTVT.